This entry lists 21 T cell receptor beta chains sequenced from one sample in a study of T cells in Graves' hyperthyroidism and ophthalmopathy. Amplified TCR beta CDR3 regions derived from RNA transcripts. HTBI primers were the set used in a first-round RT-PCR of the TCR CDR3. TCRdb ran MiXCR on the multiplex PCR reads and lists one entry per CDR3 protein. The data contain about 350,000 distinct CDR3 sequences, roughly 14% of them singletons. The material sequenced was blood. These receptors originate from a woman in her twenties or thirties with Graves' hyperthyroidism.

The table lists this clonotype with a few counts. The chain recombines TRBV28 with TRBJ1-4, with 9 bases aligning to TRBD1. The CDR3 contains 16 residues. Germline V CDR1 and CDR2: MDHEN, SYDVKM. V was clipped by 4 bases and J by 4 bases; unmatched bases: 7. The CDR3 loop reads CASSSLGTGYNEKLFF. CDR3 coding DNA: TGTGCCAGCAGTTCCCTGGGGACAGGGTATAATGAAAAACTGTTTTTT. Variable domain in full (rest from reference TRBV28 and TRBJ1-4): DVKVTQSSRYLVKRTGEKVFLECVQDMDHENMFWYRQDPGLGLRLIYFSYDVKMKEKGDIPEGYSVSREKKERFSLILESASTNQTSMYLCASSSLGTGYNEKLFFGSGTQLSVL.

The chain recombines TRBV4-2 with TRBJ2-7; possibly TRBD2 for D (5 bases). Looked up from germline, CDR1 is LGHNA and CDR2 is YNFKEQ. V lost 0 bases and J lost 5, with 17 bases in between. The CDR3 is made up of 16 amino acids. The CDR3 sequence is CASSQERVGFLDEQYF. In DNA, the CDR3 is TGTGCCAGCAGCCAAGAGAGGGTGGGGTTCCTGGACGAGCAGTACTTC.

The CDR3 region is CASSISSGSSGEQYF. CDR3 DNA: TGTGCCAGTAGTATATCCAGCGGGAGTTCGGGGGAGCAGTACTTC. V usage is TRBV19 and J usage is TRBJ2-7; 8 nucleotides match TRBD2. This CDR3 has 15 residues. Germline V gives CDR1 LNHDA, CDR2 SQIVND (reference sequence). V dropped 2 bases and J dropped 7; count of bases not matched to a gene: 10.

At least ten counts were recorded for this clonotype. CDR3 loop: CASRTQENTEAFF. The CDR3 DNA sequence: TGTGCCAGCAGAACACAGGAGAACACTGAAGCTTTCTTT. The rearrangement links TRBV13 to TRBJ1-1; perhaps TRBD1 as D (5 bases). Germline V lookup: CDR1 PRHDT, CDR2 FYEKMQ (reference sequence). CDR3 length equals 13 residues. Deletions cut 6 bases from V and 1 base from J, with 9 bases between. Variable domain in full (rest from reference TRBV13 and TRBJ1-1): AAGVIQSPRHLIKEKRETATLKCYPIPRHDTVYWYQQGPGQDPQFLISFYEKMQSDKGSIPDRFSAQQFSDYHSELNMSSLELGDSALYFCASRTQENTEAFFGQGTRLTVV.

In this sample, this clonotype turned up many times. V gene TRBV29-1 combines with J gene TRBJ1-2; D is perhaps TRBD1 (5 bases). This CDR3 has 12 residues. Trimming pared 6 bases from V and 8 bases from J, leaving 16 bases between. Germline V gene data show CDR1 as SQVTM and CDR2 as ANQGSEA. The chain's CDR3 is CSVGAGYEGYTF. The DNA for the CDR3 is TGCAGCGTAGGCGCAGGGTACGAGGGCTACACCTTC. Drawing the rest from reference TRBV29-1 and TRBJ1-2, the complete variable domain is SAVISQKPSRDICQRGTSLTIQCQVDSQVTMMFWYRQQPGQSLTLIATANQGSEATYESGFVIDKFPISRPNLTFSTLTVSNMSPEDSSIYLCSVGAGYEGYTFGSGTRLTVV.

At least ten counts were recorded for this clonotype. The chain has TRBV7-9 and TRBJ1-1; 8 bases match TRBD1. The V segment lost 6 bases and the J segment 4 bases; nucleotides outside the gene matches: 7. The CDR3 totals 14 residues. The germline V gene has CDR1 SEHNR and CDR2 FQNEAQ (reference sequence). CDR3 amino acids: CASSAGGRGTEAFF. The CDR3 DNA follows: TGTGCCAGCAGTGCAGGGGGCCGTGGCACTGAAGCTTTCTTT.

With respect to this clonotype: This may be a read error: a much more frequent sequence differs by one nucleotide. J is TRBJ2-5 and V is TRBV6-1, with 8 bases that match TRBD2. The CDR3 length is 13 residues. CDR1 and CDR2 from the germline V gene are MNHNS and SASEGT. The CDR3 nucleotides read TGTGCCAGCATAAAGCGGGAGACAGAGGCCCAGTACTTC. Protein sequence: CASIKRETEAQYF.

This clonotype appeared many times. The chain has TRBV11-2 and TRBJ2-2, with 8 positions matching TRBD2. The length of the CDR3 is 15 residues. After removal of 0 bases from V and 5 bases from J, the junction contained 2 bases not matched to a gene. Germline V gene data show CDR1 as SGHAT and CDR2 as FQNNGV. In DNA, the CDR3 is TGTGCCAGCAGCTTAGATCGGGGGGGAACCGGGGAGCTGTTTTTT. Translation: CASSLDRGGTGELFF.

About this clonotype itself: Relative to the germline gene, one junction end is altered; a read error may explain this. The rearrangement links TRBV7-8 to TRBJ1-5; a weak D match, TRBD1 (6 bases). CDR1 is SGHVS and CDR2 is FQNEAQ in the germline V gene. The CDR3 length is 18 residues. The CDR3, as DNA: TGTGCCGGCAGTTCGGACAGAATCCCCCACATAGGCGGTCAGCCCCAGCATTTT. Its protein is CAGSSDRIPHIGGQPQHF.

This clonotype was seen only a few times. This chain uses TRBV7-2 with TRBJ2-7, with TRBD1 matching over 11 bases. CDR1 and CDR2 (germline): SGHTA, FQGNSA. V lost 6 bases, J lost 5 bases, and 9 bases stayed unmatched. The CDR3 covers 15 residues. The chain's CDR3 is CASRRTGGQGNEQYF. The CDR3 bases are TGTGCCAGCAGACGGACAGGGGGCCAAGGAAACGAGCAGTACTTC.

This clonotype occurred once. CDR3 residues: CASSLIGLSQETQYF. CDR3 DNA sequence: TGTGCCAGCAGCTTGATCGGACTCTCTCAAGAGACCCAGTACTTC. The V call is TRBV5-6, the J call TRBJ2-5; the D gene is possibly TRBD2 (5 bases). Germline loops: CDR1 SGHDT, CDR2 YYEEEE. The CDR3 loop spans 15 amino acids. Deletions cut 1 base from V and 2 bases from J, with 12 bases between.

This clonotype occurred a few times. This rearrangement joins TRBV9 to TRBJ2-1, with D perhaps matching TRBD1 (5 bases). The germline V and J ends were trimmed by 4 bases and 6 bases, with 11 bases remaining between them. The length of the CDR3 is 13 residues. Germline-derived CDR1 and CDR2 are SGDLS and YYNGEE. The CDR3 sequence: CASSRGMPNEQFF. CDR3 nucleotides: TGTGCCAGCAGCAGGGGAATGCCCAATGAGCAGTTCTTC. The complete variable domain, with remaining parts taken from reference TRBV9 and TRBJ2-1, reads DSGVTQTPKHLITATGQRVTLRCSPRSGDLSVYWYQQSLDQGLQFLIQYYNGEERAKGNILERFSAQQFPDLHSELNLSSLELGDSALYFCASSRGMPNEQFFGPGTRLTVL.

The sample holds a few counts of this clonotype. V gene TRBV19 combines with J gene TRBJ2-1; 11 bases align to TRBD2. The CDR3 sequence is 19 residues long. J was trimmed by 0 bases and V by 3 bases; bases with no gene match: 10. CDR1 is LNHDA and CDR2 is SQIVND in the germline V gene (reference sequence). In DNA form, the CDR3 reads TGTGCCAGTAGTATTGCGGGACTAGCGGTTAGGAGCTCCTACAATGAGCAGTTCTTC. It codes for CASSIAGLAVRSSYNEQFF.

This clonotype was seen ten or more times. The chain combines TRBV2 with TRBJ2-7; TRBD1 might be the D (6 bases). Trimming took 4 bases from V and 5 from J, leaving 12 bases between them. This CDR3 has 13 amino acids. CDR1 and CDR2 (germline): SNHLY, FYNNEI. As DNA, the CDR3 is TGTGCCAGCAGTGGTTCAGGGGCTGACGAGCAGTACTTC. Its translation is CASSGSGADEQYF.

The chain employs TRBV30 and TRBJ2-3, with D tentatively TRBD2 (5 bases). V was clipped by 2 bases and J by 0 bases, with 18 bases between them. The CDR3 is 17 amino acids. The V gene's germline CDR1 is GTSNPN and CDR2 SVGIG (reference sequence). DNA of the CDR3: TGTGCCTGGAGTAGGAGGCAGACCCGGACTAGCACAGATACGCAGTATTTT. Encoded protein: CAWSRRQTRTSTDTQYF. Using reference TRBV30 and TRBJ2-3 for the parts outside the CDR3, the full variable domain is SQTIHQWPATLVQPVGSPLSLECTVEGTSNPNLYWYRQAAGRGLQLLFYSVGIGQISSEVPQNLSASRPQDRQFILSSKKLLLSDSGFYLCAWSRRQTRTSTDTQYFGPGTRLTVL.

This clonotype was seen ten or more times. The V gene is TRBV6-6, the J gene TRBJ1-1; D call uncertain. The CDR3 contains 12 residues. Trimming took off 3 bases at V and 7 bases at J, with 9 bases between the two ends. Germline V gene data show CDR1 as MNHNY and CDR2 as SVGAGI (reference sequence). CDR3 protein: CASSYRRGEAFF. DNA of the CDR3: TGTGCCAGCAGTTATCGACGTGGTGAAGCTTTCTTT.

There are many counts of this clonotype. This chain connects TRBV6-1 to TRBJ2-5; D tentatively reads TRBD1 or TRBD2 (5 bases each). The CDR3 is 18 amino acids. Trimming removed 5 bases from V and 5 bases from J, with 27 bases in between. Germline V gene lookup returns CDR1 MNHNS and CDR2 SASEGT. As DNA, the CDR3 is TGTGCCAGCAGTTCCGAGCCTCTCCGGGACGGTCACCGGGAGACCCAGTACTTC. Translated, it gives CASSSEPLRDGHRETQYF.

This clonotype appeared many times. This CDR3 is CASSVMGQQYF. The CDR3 bases are TGTGCCAGCAGTGTCATGGGACAGCAGTACTTC. The chain links TRBV25-1 to TRBJ2-7; either TRBD1 or TRBD2 may supply D (5 bases each). V lost 4 bases to trimming and J lost 8 bases, with 9 bases between them. Germline CDR1 and CDR2: MGHDK and SYGVNS. The CDR3 extends over 11 amino acids.

The CDR3 region has the DNA TGTGCCAGCTCACCGCTGTCAGTAGATACTGAAGCTTTCTTT. Translating gives CASSPLSVDTEAFF. The chain is built from TRBV18 and TRBJ1-1; no definite D call. Trimming stripped 3 bases from V and 5 bases from J, with 13 bases between. The CDR3 consists of 14 residues. The germline gives CDR1 KGHSH, CDR2 LQKENI. Using reference TRBV18 and TRBJ1-1 for the parts outside the CDR3, the full variable domain is NAGVMQNPRHLVRRRGQEARLRCSPMKGHSHVYWYRQLPEEGLKFMVYLQKENIIDESGMPKERFSAEFPKEGPSILRIQQVVRGDSAAYFCASSPLSVDTEAFFGQGTRLTVV.

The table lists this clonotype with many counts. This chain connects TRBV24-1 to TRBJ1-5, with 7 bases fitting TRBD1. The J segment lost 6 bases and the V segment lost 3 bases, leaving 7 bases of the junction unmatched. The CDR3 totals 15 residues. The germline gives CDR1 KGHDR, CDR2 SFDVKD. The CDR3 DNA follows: TGTGCCACCAGTGATGGTTTGACAGGGAGTCAGCCCCAGCATTTT. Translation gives CATSDGLTGSQPQHF.

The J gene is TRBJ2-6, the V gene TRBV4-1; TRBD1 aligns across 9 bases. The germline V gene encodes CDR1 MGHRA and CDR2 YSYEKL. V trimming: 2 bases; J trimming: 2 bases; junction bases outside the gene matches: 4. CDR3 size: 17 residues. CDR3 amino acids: CASSQITGGAGANVLTF. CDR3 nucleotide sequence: TGCGCCAGCAGCCAAATAACAGGGGGCGCTGGGGCCAACGTCCTGACTTTC.